This T cell receptor (beta chain) was identified in a study of control samples from healthy donors and cancer patients. CDR1 is SGHRS, CDR2 YFSETQ, per germline. The CDR3 spans 17 residues. The trim removed 3 bases at V and 1 base at J, leaving 9 bases unmatched. Sequencing used immunoSEQ multiplex PCR; TCRdb keeps in-frame clones, though not all of them. The table lists approximately 82,000 clones, 80% to 95% of them singletons, with 1.3% in the top ten. This clonotype originated in a woman aged 40 to 55 with lung cancer. The material sequenced was PBMCs. This chain links TRBV5-1 with TRBJ2-3; 9 bases are a match to TRBD2. CDR3 residues: CASSYSLLAGGTDTQYF. CDR3 nucleotide sequence: TGCGCCAGCAGCTACTCCCTACTAGCGGGCGGCACAGATACGCAGTATTTT.